This T cell receptor (beta chain) was sequenced for a study of regulatory T cells in long-lasting Graves disease. Study-wide results and caveats: Reduced TCR diversity was observed in persistent Graves' patients versus newly diagnosed patients.

Noted time point: newly diagnosed GD, antithyroid drugs for less than 3 months. With RNA extracted from PBMCs as input, the TCR library was made. In this sample, this clonotype turned up many times. Antigen: not known. CDR3 regions were amplified by Arm-PCR using iRepertoire HTBI primers to build TCR beta libraries. TCRdb re-derived calls from the multiplex PCR reads in MiXCR, one entry per CDR3 protein. The table has some 320,000 distinct CDR3 sequences, approximately 20% seen once. V was clipped by 0 bases and J by 5 bases, with 10 bases between them. This CDR3 spans 14 amino acids. The germline CDR1 and CDR2 sequences are SGHNT and YYREEE (reference sequence).

This sequence was found in a female donor with Graves disease. The rearrangement links TRBV5-4 to TRBJ2-3, with unresolved D. Material: peripheral blood mononuclear cells (PBMCs), obtained at new diagnosis, from a patient treated with antithyroid drugs. The CDR3 is CASSLVREGDTQYF. CDR3 nucleotide sequence: TGTGCCAGCAGCTTGGTTAGGGAAGGAGATACGCAGTATTTT.